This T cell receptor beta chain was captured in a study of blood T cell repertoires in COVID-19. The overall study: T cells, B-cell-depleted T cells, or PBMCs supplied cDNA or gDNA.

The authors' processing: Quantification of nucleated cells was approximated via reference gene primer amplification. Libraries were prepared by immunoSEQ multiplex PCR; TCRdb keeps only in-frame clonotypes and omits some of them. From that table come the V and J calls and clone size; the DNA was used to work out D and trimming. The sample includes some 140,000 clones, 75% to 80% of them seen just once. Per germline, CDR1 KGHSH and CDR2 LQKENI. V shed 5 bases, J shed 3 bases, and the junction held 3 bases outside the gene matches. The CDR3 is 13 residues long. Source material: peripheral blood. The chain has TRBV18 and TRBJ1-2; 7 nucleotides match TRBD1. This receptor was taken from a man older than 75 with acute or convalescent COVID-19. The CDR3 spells CASSLQGYYGYTF. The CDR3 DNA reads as TGTGCCAGCTCATTACAGGGGTACTATGGCTACACCTTC.